The entry below describes one T cell receptor beta chain. The antigen is unknown. The repertoire was sequenced with immunoSEQ multiplex PCR; TCRdb's copy has only in-frame clones and lacks some. The repertoire includes some 110,000 clones, around 89% of them detected once, and about 7.4% sits in the top ten. These data are taken from a study of T cell responses to AZD1222 COVID-19 vaccine. Points from the study as a whole: Regions 160-218 and 743-854 dominated among vaccine-associated CD4 TCRs spanning spike.

Looked up from germline, CDR1 is SGHNT and CDR2 is YYREEE (reference sequence). V lost 0 bases to trimming and J lost 1 base, with 7 bases between them. CDR3 length equals 14 residues. The V gene is TRBV5-4, the J gene TRBJ2-5, with D possibly called TRBD1 or TRBD2 (5 bases each). Sequencing used peripheral blood, obtained 28 days after the second AZD1222 dose. This TCR came from an adult who received the AZD1222 COVID-19 vaccine. As DNA, the CDR3 is TGTGCCAGCAGCTTGGTTGGGGGCCAAGAGACCCAGTACTTC. Translated, it gives CASSLVGGQETQYF.